Following are 23 T cell receptor beta chains from one sample sequenced in a study of monozygotic twins with inflammatory bowel disease. After re-calling the 5' RACE reads, TCRdb lists one entry per CDR3 protein, DNA absent. Its listing shows some 450,000 distinct CDR3 sequences. The sample comprised blood. The receptors derive from a human donor with ulcerative colitis or Crohn's disease, or a healthy co-twin of an affected twin (not recorded which).

The J gene is TRBJ2-5, the V gene TRBV3-1; absent DNA, TCRdb's TRBD1 call cannot be checked. From germline, CDR1 is LGHDT and CDR2 YNNKEL (reference sequence). The CDR3 runs 15 residues. CDR3 protein: CASSHPAGLQETQYF.

The chain uses TRBV6-1 and TRBJ2-5; TCRdb reports TRBD2, a call that lacks DNA to check it against. Germline loops: CDR1 MNHNS, CDR2 SASEGT. The CDR3 has 14 amino acids. The CDR3 spells CASLLPGGRETQYF.

This sequence joins TRBV20-1 and TRBJ2-7; no DNA is available, so the TRBD2 call from TCRdb remains unchecked. The CDR3 runs 14 residues. Germline assignment: CDR1 DFQATT and CDR2 SNEGSKA (reference sequence). This CDR3 is CSAPGLAGAHEQYF.

The chain joins TRBV5-1 to TRBJ2-6. The CDR3 contains 15 residues. Germline V gene sequence: CDR1 SGHRS, CDR2 YFSETQ. CDR3 sequence: CASSSQGSGANVLTF.

The V call is TRBV7-2, the J call TRBJ2-3; TCRdb's D call, TRBD2, is unchecked because there is no DNA. There are 16 residues in the CDR3. The germline V gene has CDR1 SGHTA and CDR2 FQGNSA. The CDR3 loop reads CASSLVGGISTDTQYF.

The genes are TRBV7-2 and TRBJ2-1; lacking DNA, the TRBD2 call made by TCRdb goes unchecked. The CDR3 runs to 14 residues. Per the germline V gene, CDR1 is SGHTA and CDR2 is FQGNSA. The CDR3 sequence: CASSSGLAYSEQFF. The full variable domain, with the rest looked up from reference TRBV7-2 and TRBJ2-1, is GAGVSQSPSNKVTEKGKDVELRCDPISGHTALYWYRQSLGQGLEFLIYFQGNSAPDKSGLPSDRFSAERTGGSVSTLTIQRTQQEDSAVYLCASSSGLAYSEQFFGPGTRLTVL.

J is TRBJ2-3 and V is TRBV11-2; TCRdb's D call, TRBD2, is unchecked because there is no DNA. Germline lookup yields CDR1 SGHAT and CDR2 FQNNGV. This CDR3 has 18 amino acids. The CDR3 is CASSKGSSGRARADTQYF.

The rearrangement links TRBV6-2 or TRBV6-3 to TRBJ1-5; there is no DNA to check the TCRdb D call of TRBD1. The germline V gene has CDR1 MNHEY and CDR2 SVGEGT. This CDR3 is 16 amino acids long. The CDR3 sequence: CASSYSEGYSNQPQHF.

V and J are TRBV29-1 and TRBJ2-7; the TRBD1 assignment by TCRdb is unverifiable without DNA. Germline V gene data show CDR1 as SQVTM and CDR2 as ANQGSEA. This CDR3 comprises 12 residues. CDR3 amino acids: CSAGTAFYEQYF.

The chain recombines TRBV24-1 with TRBJ2-1; the TRBD1 assignment by TCRdb is unverifiable without DNA. The CDR3 spans 17 residues. The germline gives CDR1 KGHDR, CDR2 SFDVKD. CDR3 protein: CATSDPPGQGRSDEQFF.

This chain uses TRBV5-4 with TRBJ1-2; the TCRdb D gene call, TRBD1, has no DNA to confirm it. The germline gives CDR1 SGHNT, CDR2 YYREEE (reference sequence). The CDR3 is 17 residues long. The CDR3 reads CASSTSMDRAGNYGYTF.

The J gene is TRBJ2-4, the V gene TRBV7-2; the TCRdb D gene call, TRBD2, has no DNA to confirm it. The CDR3 runs 15 residues. Germline CDR1 SGHTA, CDR2 FQGNSA. The CDR3: CASSGIGSRGDIQYF.

The chain uses TRBV14 and TRBJ2-7; TCRdb names TRBD1, which stays unverified in the absence of DNA. CDR1 and CDR2 from the germline V gene are SGHDN and FVKESK. The CDR3 extends over 14 amino acids. CDR3 loop: CASSQTGPSYEQYF. Supplemented by reference TRBV14 and TRBJ2-7, the full variable domain reads EAGVTQFPSHSVIEKGQTVTLRCDPISGHDNLYWYRRVMGKEIKFLLHFVKESKQDESGMPNNRFLAERTGGTYSTLKVQPAELEDSGVYFCASSQTGPSYEQYFGPGTRLTVT.

The genes are TRBV7-6 and TRBJ2-7. The germline gives CDR1 SGHVS, CDR2 FNYEAQ. The CDR3 totals 13 residues. The CDR3: CASSSIGTDEQYF.

The chain uses TRBV19 and TRBJ2-2; the D call from TCRdb, TRBD1, cannot be confirmed without DNA. Germline CDR1 is LNHDA and CDR2 is SQIVND (reference sequence). CDR3 size: 15 residues. The chain's CDR3 is CASSKGIRDTGELFF.

The chain carries TRBV10-2 and TRBJ2-2; there is no DNA to check the TCRdb D call of TRBD1. The CDR3 covers 14 residues. Germline assignment: CDR1 WSHSY and CDR2 SAAADI. The CDR3 sequence: CASRTGGNTGELFF.

The chain recombines TRBV7-2 with TRBJ2-2; the D gene TCRdb calls, TRBD2, cannot be checked with no DNA. CDR3 length: 15 amino acids. Germline-derived CDR1 and CDR2 are SGHTA and FQGNSA. CDR3 sequence: CASSLARGGTGELFF.

The V call is TRBV7-3, the J call TRBJ2-2; as DNA is missing, the TRBD1 call by TCRdb cannot be tested. This CDR3 contains 18 residues. CDR1 is SGHTA, CDR2 FQGTGA, per germline. The CDR3 loop reads CASSAGTGVPLNTGELFF.

V and J are TRBV7-2 and TRBJ2-5; without DNA, the TCRdb call of TRBD2 cannot be checked. The CDR3 sequence is 17 residues long. Germline V lookup: CDR1 SGHTA, CDR2 FQGNSA. The CDR3 loop reads CASSTSGTSGSRETQYF.

The chain recombines TRBV28 with TRBJ2-5; the D gene TCRdb calls, TRBD2, cannot be checked with no DNA. Germline-derived CDR1 and CDR2 are MDHEN and SYDVKM. The CDR3 runs 15 residues. The CDR3 sequence is CASSLSERAQETQYF.

The CDR3 spells CASSAPNRGLDTQYF. The rearrangement uses TRBV6-1 and TRBJ2-3; absent DNA, TCRdb's TRBD2 call cannot be checked. Germline-derived CDR1 and CDR2 are MNHNS and SASEGT. The CDR3 extends over 15 amino acids.

The chain is built from TRBV12-2 and TRBJ1-2; TCRdb's D call, TRBD1, is unchecked because there is no DNA. TRBV12-2 is a pseudogene locus. The CDR3 runs to 14 residues. CDR3 sequence reads: CASRLGGQHYGYTF.

CDR3: CASSSGWAKTGEQFF. The genes are TRBV12-3 or TRBV12-4 and TRBJ2-1; the D gene TCRdb calls, TRBD2, cannot be checked with no DNA. This CDR3 has 15 residues.